This entry describes one T cell receptor (beta chain). What it binds is not known. Other DNA sequences within the sample encode an identical CDR3. The data were obtained in a study of shared clonotypes between healthy human individuals. Study-wide results and limits: Non-shared clonotypes had lower generation probabilities than clonotypes shared by all four sorted-subset donors. Among the subsets, naive ones generally showed larger estimated richness than memory ones. Clonotype sharing across a handful of donors was observed for around 4.5% of naive CD4 clonotypes. Clonotype sharing among donors was expected to depend on sequencing depth.

The CDR3 consists of 12 residues. Deletions cut 1 base from V and 4 bases from J, with 4 bases between. The germline V gene has CDR1 KGHSH and CDR2 LQKENI. TCRdb keeps only in-frame clones here, not all; method: immunoSEQ multiplex PCR. The sample consists of roughly 1.5 million clones, 95% to 99% of them appearing once. The sequenced sample consisted of naive CD4+ T cells sorted from blood. The subset: CD45RA+ positively selected. The J gene is TRBJ2-5, the V gene TRBV18; D not certain. The origin of this receptor is a young man in good health. CDR3 in amino acids: CASSPRGETQYF. The CDR3 DNA reads TGTGCCAGCTCACCACGGGGAGAGACCCAGTACTTC.